Listed below are T cell receptor beta chains from one sample, sequenced in a study of cytomegalovirus exposure and HLA in healthy donors. TCRdb's table, derived via immunoSEQ multiplex PCR, lists solely in-frame clones and lacks some. The sample records some 150,000 clones, 87% being singletons. Sequencing was carried out using PBMCs. The receptor set was obtained from a woman aged 25 to 39 in good health and CMV-seronegative. The CDR3 runs from the conserved cysteine through the conserved F or W. The D gene is left open where the match is weak. Clone size is not always given. Where it is, it says once, few, many or a class for expanded clones.

J: TRBJ1-4; size: few; V: TRBV4-3; D: TRBD1; DNA: TGCGCCAGCAGCCAAGGGACAGGGATTCAGGAAAAACTGTTTTTT; CDR3: CASSQGTGIQEKLFF
J: TRBJ2-1; size: NA; V: TRBV27; D: NA; DNA: TGTGCCAGCAGTCCCTCTAGGGGAACCTATTACAATGAGCAGTTCTTC; CDR3: CASSPSRGTYYNEQFF
J: TRBJ2-2; size: NA; V: TRBV9; D: NA; DNA: TGTGCCAGCAGCGTAGGGGTTAGCGGCACCGGGGAGCTGTTTTTT; CDR3: CASSVGVSGTGELFF
J: TRBJ2-5; size: NA; V: TRBV29-1; D: NA; DNA: TGCAGCGTCGAACAGGGTCAAGAGACCCAGTACTTC; CDR3: CSVEQGQETQYF
J: TRBJ1-2; size: NA; V: TRBV30; D: NA; DNA: TGTGCCTGGAACAAACAGGGTACGAACTATGGCTACACCTTC; CDR3: CAWNKQGTNYGYTF
J: TRBJ2-3; size: NA; V: TRBV14; D: NA; DNA: TGTGCCAGCAGCCAAGATCAAAGCGTCTGGGGGGATTACACAGATACGCAGTATTTT; CDR3: CASSQDQSVWGDYTDTQYF
J: TRBJ2-3; size: NA; V: TRBV28; D: TRBD2; DNA: TGTGCCAGCAGTTCCACTAGCGGGGGGGGGTCAGATACGCAGTATTTT; CDR3: CASSSTSGGGSDTQYF
J: TRBJ2-5; size: NA; V: TRBV5-6; D: NA; DNA: TGTGCCAGCAGCTTGGCTGGTGGGGCCCAAGAGACCCAGTACTTC; CDR3: CASSLAGGAQETQYF
J: TRBJ1-1; size: NA; V: TRBV25-1; D: NA; DNA: TGTGCCAGCAGTGAATACAGGGCCACTGAAGCTTTCTTT; CDR3: CASSEYRATEAFF
J: TRBJ2-1; size: NA; V: TRBV7-3; D: TRBD1; DNA: TGTGCCAGCAGCTTAAGGACAGGCGACTCCTACAATGAGCAGTTCTTC; CDR3: CASSLRTGDSYNEQFF
J: TRBJ2-5; size: few; V: TRBV4-1; D: TRBD1; DNA: TGCGCCAGCAGCACACCCGCCAAATCCGGGACAGGGGGCAAGGAGACCCAGTACTTC; CDR3: CASSTPAKSGTGGKETQYF
J: TRBJ2-2; size: NA; V: TRBV9; D: NA; DNA: TGTGCCAGCAGCCCCCGACTGTCCCCCGGGGAGCTGTTTTTT; CDR3: CASSPRLSPGELFF
J: TRBJ1-1; size: NA; V: TRBV7-2; D: TRBD1; DNA: TGTGCCAGCAGCCCCTGGACAGGTCGCGACACTGAAGCTTTCTTT; CDR3: CASSPWTGRDTEAFF
J: TRBJ2-7; size: NA; V: TRBV6-5; D: NA; DNA: TGTGCCAGCAGCAACGGTCCAACCTACGAGCAGTACTTC; CDR3: CASSNGPTYEQYF
J: TRBJ2-3; size: NA; V: TRBV6-4; D: TRBD2; DNA: TGTGCCAGCAGTCCTAGCGGGGGGGCCTCAGATACGCAGTATTTT; CDR3: CASSPSGGASDTQYF
J: TRBJ2-2; size: NA; V: TRBV7-3; D: NA; DNA: TGTGCCAGCAGCTTTGGAGGGAACACCGGGGAGCTGTTTTTT; CDR3: CASSFGGNTGELFF
J: TRBJ1-1; size: NA; V: TRBV7-2; D: TRBD1; DNA: TGTGCCAGCAGCTTCCTAACCTTCAGACAGGGGACGAGGAACACTGAAGCTTTCTTT; CDR3: CASSFLTFRQGTRNTEAFF
J: TRBJ2-7; size: NA; V: TRBV2; D: TRBD2; DNA: TGTGCCAGCAGCGACCGGACTAGCGGAAGCGAGCAGTACTTC; CDR3: CASSDRTSGSEQYF
J: TRBJ1-1; size: NA; V: TRBV7-3; D: NA; DNA: TGTGCCAGCAGCCGAAGCCAGGATGCTGAAGCTTTCTTT; CDR3: CASSRSQDAEAFF
J: TRBJ1-4; size: NA; V: TRBV27; D: TRBD1; DNA: TGTGCCAGCAGTTCACAAACCGGGACAGGCCTCTTTGAAAAACTGTTTTTT; CDR3: CASSSQTGTGLFEKLFF
J: TRBJ1-1; size: NA; V: TRBV19; D: NA; DNA: TGTGCCAGTAGTCCGCAGGGGAATGAAGCTTTCTTT; CDR3: CASSPQGNEAFF
J: TRBJ1-1; size: NA; V: TRBV2; D: NA; DNA: TGTGCCAGCTTGGAGGGGCGAAGGAACACTGAAGCTTTCTTT; CDR3: CASLEGRRNTEAFF
J: TRBJ2-4; size: NA; V: TRBV5-6; D: NA; DNA: TGTGCCAGCAGCTTGTCGGGAAACATTCAGTACTTC; CDR3: CASSLSGNIQYF
J: TRBJ2-2; size: NA; V: TRBV6-5; D: NA; DNA: TGTGCCAGCAGCCCTCTGAGGGTGAACACCGGGGAGCTGTTTTTT; CDR3: CASSPLRVNTGELFF
J: TRBJ2-3; size: NA; V: TRBV6-5; D: NA; DNA: TGTGCCAGCAGTTTCCGGCCAGGGGCCAACACAGATACGCAGTATTTT; CDR3: CASSFRPGANTDTQYF
J: TRBJ1-3; size: NA; V: TRBV18; D: NA; DNA: TGTGCCAGCTCACCACGGTGGGGGCCGAGCTCTGGAAACACCATATATTTT; CDR3: CASSPRWGPSSGNTIYF
J: TRBJ2-5; size: NA; V: TRBV2; D: NA; DNA: TGTGCCAGCAGGGGCGACGCAGGGTTTCTTTTAGGGACCCAGTACTTC; CDR3: CASRGDAGFLLGTQYF
J: TRBJ2-1; size: once; V: TRBV2; D: NA; DNA: TGTGCCAGCACAGGCCAGGGGGGCTACAATGAGCAGTTCTTC; CDR3: CASTGQGGYNEQFF
J: TRBJ1-5; size: NA; V: TRBV2; D: TRBD1; DNA: TGTGCCAGCAGCGCGGGACAGGGGATTCAGCCCCAGCATTTT; CDR3: CASSAGQGIQPQHF
J: TRBJ2-7; size: NA; V: TRBV19; D: TRBD2; DNA: TGTGCCAGTAGTAAGGGGACTAGCGGGAGAGTAAGCGAGCAGTACTTC; CDR3: CASSKGTSGRVSEQYF
J: TRBJ2-7; size: once; V: TRBV7-6; D: TRBD1; DNA: TGTGCCAGCAGCTTAGGTGGGACAGGGGGCTACGAGCAGTACTTC; CDR3: CASSLGGTGGYEQYF
J: TRBJ2-7; size: NA; V: TRBV10-1; D: TRBD1; DNA: TGCGCCATGCTACCGACAGGGGGGAGGTACGAGCAGTACTTC; CDR3: CAMLPTGGRYEQYF
J: TRBJ2-7; size: NA; V: TRBV30; D: TRBD2; DNA: TGTGCCTGGGGATATCCGGGGGGAGAGCAGTACTTC; CDR3: CAWGYPGGEQYF
J: TRBJ1-1; size: NA; V: TRBV11-2; D: NA; DNA: TGTGCCAGCAGCTCCAGGGTGAACACTGAAGCTTTCTTT; CDR3: CASSSRVNTEAFF
J: TRBJ2-7; size: NA; V: TRBV11-2; D: TRBD1; DNA: TGTGCCAGCAGCTTAGACTCTCGGACAGGGTTGGACGAGCAGTACTTC; CDR3: CASSLDSRTGLDEQYF
J: TRBJ2-3; size: NA; V: TRBV30; D: TRBD2; DNA: TGTGCCTGGAGCGAAGATCCGGGACTAGCGGGGCCAGATACGCAGTATTTT; CDR3: CAWSEDPGLAGPDTQYF
J: TRBJ2-4; size: NA; V: TRBV27; D: NA; DNA: TGTGCCAGCAGTTTATTTCATAGCAGTGGAAACATTCAGTACTTC; CDR3: CASSLFHSSGNIQYF
J: TRBJ2-3; size: few; V: TRBV4-1; D: NA; DNA: TGCGCCAGCAGCCAAGGTCGGGGAGCAGATACGCAGTATTTT; CDR3: CASSQGRGADTQYF
J: TRBJ1-1; size: few; V: TRBV4-3; D: TRBD1; DNA: TGCGCCAGCAGCCAACCGCATCAGGGGGCTGAAGCTTTCTTT; CDR3: CASSQPHQGAEAFF
J: TRBJ1-1; size: NA; V: TRBV19; D: NA; DNA: TGTGCCACCTCCTGGAGGGTGAACACTGAAGCTTTCTTT; CDR3: CATSWRVNTEAFF
J: TRBJ1-4; size: NA; V: TRBV2; D: NA; DNA: TGTGCCAGCAGTGAAGTAGGGGTGGCGGAAAAACTGTTTTTT; CDR3: CASSEVGVAEKLFF
J: TRBJ2-7; size: NA; V: TRBV13; D: NA; DNA: TGTGCCAGCAGCGGGGACTCCCGAGGATCCTACGAGCAGTACTTC; CDR3: CASSGDSRGSYEQYF
J: TRBJ1-1; size: NA; V: TRBV28; D: NA; DNA: TGTGCCAGCAGTTCCGACAGGAGCTTGAACACTGAAGCTTTCTTT; CDR3: CASSSDRSLNTEAFF
J: TRBJ1-4; size: NA; V: TRBV18; D: TRBD1; DNA: TGTGCCAGCTCACGGGGACAGGCCGAAAAACTGTTTTTT; CDR3: CASSRGQAEKLFF
J: TRBJ2-1; size: NA; V: TRBV28; D: NA; DNA: TGTGCCAGCCGGACTGGATTCTACAATGAGCAGTTCTTC; CDR3: CASRTGFYNEQFF
J: TRBJ1-3; size: NA; V: TRBV5-1; D: NA; DNA: TGCGCCAGCAGCTTGGTGACAGGTCAACTTTCTGGAAACACCATATATTTT; CDR3: CASSLVTGQLSGNTIYF
J: TRBJ2-7; size: once; V: TRBV6-6; D: TRBD1; DNA: TGTGCCAGCACCCCCCGACAGGGCAGCTCCTACGAGCAGTACTTC; CDR3: CASTPRQGSSYEQYF
J: TRBJ2-1; size: NA; V: TRBV6-5; D: TRBD1; DNA: TGTGCCAGCAGTTCCCTAGGGGGCGGTCTCAATGAGCAGTTCTTC; CDR3: CASSSLGGGLNEQFF
J: TRBJ1-1; size: NA; V: TRBV29-1; D: TRBD1; DNA: TGCAGCGGGACAGGGGGCGAAGGTACTGAAGCTTTCTTT; CDR3: CSGTGGEGTEAFF
J: TRBJ2-1; size: NA; V: TRBV4-1; D: NA; DNA: TGCGCCAGCAGCCAAGTTGGAGTCCTTAGGTTCTTC; CDR3: CASSQVGVLRFF
J: TRBJ2-7; size: NA; V: TRBV23-1; D: NA; DNA: TGCGCCAGCAGTCAATGCGTCCATTCAAGCAGGGACATGAGCTCCTACGAGCAGTACTTC; CDR3: CASSQCVHSSRDMSSYEQYF
J: TRBJ2-7; size: NA; V: TRBV9; D: NA; DNA: TGTGCCAGCAGCGTAGATCCCACCTACGAGCAGTACTTC; CDR3: CASSVDPTYEQYF
J: TRBJ2-1; size: NA; V: TRBV7-2; D: NA; DNA: TGTGCCAGCAGCATCCCTGGCTCCGTCCGTGATGAGCAGTTCTTC; CDR3: CASSIPGSVRDEQFF
J: TRBJ1-2; size: NA; V: TRBV7-9; D: NA; DNA: TGTGCCAGCACCCCCGTCGACAGTGTCTATGGCTACACCTTC; CDR3: CASTPVDSVYGYTF
J: TRBJ1-1; size: NA; V: TRBV27; D: TRBD1; DNA: TGTGCCAGCAGTTTATTAAGGGGGCGGATGAACACTGAAGCTTTCTTT; CDR3: CASSLLRGRMNTEAFF
J: TRBJ1-1; size: NA; V: TRBV18; D: TRBD1; DNA: TGTGCCAGCTCACCATTTGGACAGGGGGGAATACGGACTGAAGCTTTCTTT; CDR3: CASSPFGQGGIRTEAFF
J: TRBJ2-7; size: NA; V: TRBV11-2; D: NA; DNA: TGTGCCAGCAGCTTAGATTTTATGTTGGGACTGACCTCCTACGAGCAGTACTTC; CDR3: CASSLDFMLGLTSYEQYF
J: TRBJ2-3; size: NA; V: TRBV5-1; D: TRBD2; DNA: TGCGCCAGCAGCTTGGCTTTTAGCGGGTGGGGCACAGATACGCAGTATTTT; CDR3: CASSLAFSGWGTDTQYF
J: TRBJ2-1; size: NA; V: TRBV9; D: NA; DNA: TGTGCCAGCAGCGTGGAGCTAGCCTACTACAATGAGCAGTTCTTC; CDR3: CASSVELAYYNEQFF
J: TRBJ2-1; size: NA; V: TRBV5-4; D: TRBD2; DNA: TGTGCCAGCAGCCCCGGGACTAGCGCGCCCTACAATGAGCAGTTCTTC; CDR3: CASSPGTSAPYNEQFF